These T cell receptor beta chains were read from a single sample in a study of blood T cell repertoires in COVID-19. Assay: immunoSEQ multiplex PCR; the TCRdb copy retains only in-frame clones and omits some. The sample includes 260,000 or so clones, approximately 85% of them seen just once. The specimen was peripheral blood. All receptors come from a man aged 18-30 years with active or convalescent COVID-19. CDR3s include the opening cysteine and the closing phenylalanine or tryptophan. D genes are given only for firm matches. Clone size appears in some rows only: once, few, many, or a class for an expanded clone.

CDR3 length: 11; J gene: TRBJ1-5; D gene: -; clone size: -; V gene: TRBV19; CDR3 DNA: TGTGCCAGTAGTGACTCCACGCCCCAGCATTTT; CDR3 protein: CASSDSTPQHF
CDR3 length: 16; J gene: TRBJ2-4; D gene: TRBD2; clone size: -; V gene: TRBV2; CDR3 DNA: TGTGCCAGCAGTGATACAGCGGGGGGGCTTAAAAACATTCAGTACTTC; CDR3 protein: CASSDTAGGLKNIQYF
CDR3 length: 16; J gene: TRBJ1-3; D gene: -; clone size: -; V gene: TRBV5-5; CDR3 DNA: TGTGCCAGCAGCTTGGGTTCGCGGTTGTCTGGAAACACCATATATTTT; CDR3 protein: CASSLGSRLSGNTIYF
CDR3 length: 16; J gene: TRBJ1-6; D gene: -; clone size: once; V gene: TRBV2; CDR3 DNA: TGTGCCAGCAGTGTTAACAGGCCCCAGAGTGGTTCACCCCTCCACTTT; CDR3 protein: CASSVNRPQSGSPLHF
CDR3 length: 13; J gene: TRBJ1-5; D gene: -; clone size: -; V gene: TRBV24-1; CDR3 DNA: TGTGCCAACTGGGGGGGGGCCAGACAGCCCCAGCATTTT; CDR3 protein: CANWGGARQPQHF
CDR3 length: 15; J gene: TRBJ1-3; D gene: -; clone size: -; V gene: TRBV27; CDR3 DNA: TGTGCCAGCAGTTTATACCCGGAGTCTGGAAACACCATATATTTT; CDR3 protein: CASSLYPESGNTIYF
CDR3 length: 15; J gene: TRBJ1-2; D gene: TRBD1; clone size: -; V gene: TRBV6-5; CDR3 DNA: TGTGCCAGCAGTTTTGGGACAGAGGGGGACTATGGCTACACCTTC; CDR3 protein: CASSFGTEGDYGYTF
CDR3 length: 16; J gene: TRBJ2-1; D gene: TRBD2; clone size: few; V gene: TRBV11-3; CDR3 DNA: TGTGCCAGCAGCCCGCTAGCGGGGGGGCATTACAATGAGCAGTTCTTC; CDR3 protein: CASSPLAGGHYNEQFF
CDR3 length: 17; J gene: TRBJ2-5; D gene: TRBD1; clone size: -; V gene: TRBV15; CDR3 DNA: TGTGCCACCAGCAGATCCCAAAGGGCAGGGGGCAAAGAGACCCAGTACTTC; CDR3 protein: CATSRSQRAGGKETQYF
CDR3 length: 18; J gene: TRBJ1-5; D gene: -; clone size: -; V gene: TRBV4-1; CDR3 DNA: TGCGCCAGCAGCCCCCACCGGGACTCCCGTTATAGCAATCAGCCCCAGCATTTT; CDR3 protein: CASSPHRDSRYSNQPQHF
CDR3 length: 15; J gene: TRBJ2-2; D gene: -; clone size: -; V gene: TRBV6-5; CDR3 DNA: TGTGCCAGCAGTACATGGACAGAGTTAACCGGGGAGCTGTTTTTT; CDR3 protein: CASSTWTELTGELFF
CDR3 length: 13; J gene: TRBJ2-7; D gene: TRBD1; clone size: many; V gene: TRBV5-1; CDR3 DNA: TGCGCCAGCAGCCAGGACAGGGCCTACGAGCAGTACTTC; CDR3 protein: CASSQDRAYEQYF
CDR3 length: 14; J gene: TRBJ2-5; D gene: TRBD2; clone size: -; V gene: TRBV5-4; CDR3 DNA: TGTGCCAGCAGCTTCCCCGGACTAGCCGAGACCCAGTACTTC; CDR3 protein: CASSFPGLAETQYF
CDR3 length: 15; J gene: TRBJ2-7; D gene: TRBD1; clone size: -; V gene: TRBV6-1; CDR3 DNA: TGTGCCAGCAGTGAAGGGTGGGACAGGGCCTACGAGCAGTACTTC; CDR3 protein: CASSEGWDRAYEQYF
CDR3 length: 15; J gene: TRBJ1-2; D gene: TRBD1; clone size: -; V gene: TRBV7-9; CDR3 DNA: TGTGCCAGCAGCCGTTCGGGACAGCCAAACTATGGCTACACCTTC; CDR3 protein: CASSRSGQPNYGYTF
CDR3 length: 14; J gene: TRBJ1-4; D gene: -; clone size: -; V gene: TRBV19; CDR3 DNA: TGTGCCAGTAGATCGACAACAACTAATGAAAAACTGTTTTTT; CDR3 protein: CASRSTTTNEKLFF
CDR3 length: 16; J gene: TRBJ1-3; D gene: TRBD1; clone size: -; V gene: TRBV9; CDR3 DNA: TGTGCCAGCAGCGTTATGGACAGGGGTTCTGGAAACACCATATATTTT; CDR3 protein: CASSVMDRGSGNTIYF
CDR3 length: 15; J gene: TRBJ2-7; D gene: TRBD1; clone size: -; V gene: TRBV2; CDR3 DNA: TGTGCCAGCAGTGAAATGAGACAGGGTACGTACGAGCAGTACTTC; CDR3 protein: CASSEMRQGTYEQYF
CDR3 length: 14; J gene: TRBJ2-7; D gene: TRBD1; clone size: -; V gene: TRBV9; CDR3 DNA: TGTGCCAGCAGCGTAGTGGGGACAGACTACGAGCAGTACTTC; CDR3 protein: CASSVVGTDYEQYF
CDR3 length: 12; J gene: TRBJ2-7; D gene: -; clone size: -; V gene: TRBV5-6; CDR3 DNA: TGTGCCAGCAGCTTGTCCGGGAACGAGCAGTACTTC; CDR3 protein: CASSLSGNEQYF
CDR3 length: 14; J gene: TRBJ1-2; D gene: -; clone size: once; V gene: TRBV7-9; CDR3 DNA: TGTGCCAGCAGCACTTCGGACACAAACTATGGCTACACCTTC; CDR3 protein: CASSTSDTNYGYTF
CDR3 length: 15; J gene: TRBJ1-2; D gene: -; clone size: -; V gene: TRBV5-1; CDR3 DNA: TGCGCCAGCAGCTTGGTCAGGGCGGACAACTATGGCTACACCTTC; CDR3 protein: CASSLVRADNYGYTF
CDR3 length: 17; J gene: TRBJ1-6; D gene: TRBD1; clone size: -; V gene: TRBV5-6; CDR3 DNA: TGTGCCAGCAGCCCGGGACAGGGCTGGGGGTATAATTCACCCCTCCACTTT; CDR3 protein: CASSPGQGWGYNSPLHF
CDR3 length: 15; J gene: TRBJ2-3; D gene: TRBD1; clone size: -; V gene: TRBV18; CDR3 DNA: TGTGCCAGCTCACCACCGAGGGGACAGGGAGATACGCAGTATTTT; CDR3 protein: CASSPPRGQGDTQYF
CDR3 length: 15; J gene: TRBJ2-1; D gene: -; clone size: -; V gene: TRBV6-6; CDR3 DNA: TGTGCCAGCACCCTCGGACAGAGCTCCTACAATGAGCAGTTCTTC; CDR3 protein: CASTLGQSSYNEQFF
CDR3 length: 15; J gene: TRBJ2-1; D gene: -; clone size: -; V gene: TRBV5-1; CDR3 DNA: TGCGCCAGCAGCTTGGTAGGGGGTTCGATCAATGAGCAGTTCTTC; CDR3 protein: CASSLVGGSINEQFF
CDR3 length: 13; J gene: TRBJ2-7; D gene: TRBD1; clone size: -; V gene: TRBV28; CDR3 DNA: TGTGCCAGCAGCTATGACAGGGGGCTACAGCAGTACTTC; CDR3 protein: CASSYDRGLQQYF
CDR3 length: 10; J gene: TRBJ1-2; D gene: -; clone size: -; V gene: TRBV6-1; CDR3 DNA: TGTGCCAGCAGTGAAGCGCAGGTGATCTTC; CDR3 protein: CASSEAQVIF
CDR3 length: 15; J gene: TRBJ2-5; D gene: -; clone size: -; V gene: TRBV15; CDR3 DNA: TGTGCCACCAGCAGAGCCCAGGGAAGGGAAGAGACCCAGTACTTC; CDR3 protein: CATSRAQGREETQYF
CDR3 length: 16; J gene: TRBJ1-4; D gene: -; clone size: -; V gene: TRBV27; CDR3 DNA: TGTGCCAGCAGTTTGTTGCAGGGAGGGGCTAATGAAAAACTGTTTTTT; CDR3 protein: CASSLLQGGANEKLFF
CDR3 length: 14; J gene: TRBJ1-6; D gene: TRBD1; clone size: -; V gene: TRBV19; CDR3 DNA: TGTGCCAGTAGTATAGGGGACAGAAATTCACCCCTCCACTTT; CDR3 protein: CASSIGDRNSPLHF
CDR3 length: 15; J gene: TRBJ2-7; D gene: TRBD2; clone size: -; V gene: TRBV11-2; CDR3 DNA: TGTGCCAGCAGCTTTTCCGCCACTAGCGACTACGAGCAGTACTTC; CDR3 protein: CASSFSATSDYEQYF
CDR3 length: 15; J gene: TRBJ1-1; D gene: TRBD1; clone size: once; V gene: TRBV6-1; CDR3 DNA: TGTGCCAGCAGTGAATACAGGGGGCAGGACACTGAAGCTTTCTTT; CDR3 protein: CASSEYRGQDTEAFF
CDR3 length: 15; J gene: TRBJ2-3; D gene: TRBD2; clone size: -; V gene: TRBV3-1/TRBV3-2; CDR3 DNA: TGTGCCAGCAGCGGAGCGGGACTAGTGTCAGATACGCAGTATTTT; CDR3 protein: CASSGAGLVSDTQYF
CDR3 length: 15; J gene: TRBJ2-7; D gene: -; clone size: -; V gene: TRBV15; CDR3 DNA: TGTGCCACCAGCCCCGGCGGGTATCCTGCTGGGGAGCAGTACTTC; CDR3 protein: CATSPGGYPAGEQYF
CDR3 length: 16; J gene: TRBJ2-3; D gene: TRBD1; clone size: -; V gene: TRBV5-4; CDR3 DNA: TGTGCCAGCAGCGCCACGGGACAGGGGGCCGCAGATACGCAGTATTTT; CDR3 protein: CASSATGQGAADTQYF